Below, 8 T cell receptor beta chains from the same sample are listed, as sequenced in a study of cytomegalovirus exposure and HLA in healthy donors. Only in-frame clones appear in the TCRdb table, and some are missing; sequencing was by immunoSEQ multiplex PCR. The sample comprises about 72,000 clones, 94% of which are singletons, and 1.5% to 2% rests with the top ten. The material sequenced was PBMCs. Receptors originate from a woman aged 18-30 years in good health and CMV-seropositive.

The V call is TRBV10-3, the J call TRBJ1-3; D possibly corresponds to TRBD1 (5 bases). Per the germline V gene, CDR1 is ENHRY and CDR2 is SYGVKD. Trimming shortened V by 2 bases and J by 3 bases, and 11 bases separated the two germline ends. The CDR3 has 15 residues. The CDR3 bases are TGTGCCATCAGTGAGCGCATAGGGGTTGGAAACACCATATATTTT. Translating gives CAISERIGVGNTIYF.

The chain couples TRBV6-1 to TRBJ2-7; 11 bases map to TRBD2. The J segment lost 3 bases and the V segment lost 4 bases, leaving 2 bases of the junction unmatched. CDR1 is MNHNS and CDR2 is SASEGT in the germline V gene. This CDR3 has 14 residues. Here the CDR3 reads CASSVGTSGYEQYF. DNA of the CDR3: TGTGCCAGCAGTGTAGGGACTAGCGGCTACGAGCAGTACTTC.

This chain uses TRBV20-1 with TRBJ2-5; D remains unclear. The germline V gene has CDR1 DFQATT and CDR2 SNEGSKA (reference sequence). CDR3 length equals 10 residues. V was pared by 3 bases and J by 5 bases, with 4 bases between. This chain's CDR3 is CSASGETQYF. In DNA form, the CDR3 reads TGCAGTGCTAGCGGGGAGACCCAGTACTTC.

This chain links TRBV30 with TRBJ2-3; 10 bases agree with TRBD2. CDR1 and CDR2 (germline): GTSNPN, SVGIG (reference sequence). The V gene end was trimmed by 3 bases and the J gene end by 0 bases; junction bases not matched to a gene: 12. The CDR3 consists of 18 residues. The CDR3 loop reads CAWSSTRTSGTSTDTQYF. The CDR3 bases are TGTGCCTGGAGCTCAACCCGGACTAGCGGCACTAGCACAGATACGCAGTATTTT.

J is TRBJ2-7 and V is TRBV10-1, with a weak D call TRBD2 (6 bases). The V end lost 0 bases, the J end lost 6 bases, and 15 bases lay between the germline ends. The germline V gene has CDR1 WNHNN and CDR2 SYGVQD (reference sequence). CDR3 size: 15 residues. The CDR3 protein is CASSESGGGFGEQYF. In nucleotides, the CDR3 is TGCGCCAGCAGTGAGTCGGGGGGAGGTTTCGGCGAGCAGTACTTC.

The gene calls are TRBV27 and TRBJ2-2; the match to TRBD2 covers 9 bases. CDR1 MNHEY and CDR2 SMNVEV come from the germline V gene (reference sequence). With V trimmed by 3 bases and J by 4 bases, 9 bases remained unmatched. The CDR3 extends over 17 amino acids. CDR3 DNA: TGTGCCAGCAGTTTGGGGGGAGTAGCGGGGGCCACCGGGGAGCTGTTTTTT. It encodes CASSLGGVAGATGELFF.

This chain joins TRBV4-2 and TRBJ2-7; D possibly corresponds to TRBD1 (6 bases). The CDR3 is 14 amino acids. CDR1 and CDR2 from the germline V gene are LGHNA and YNFKEQ. Trimming removed 3 bases from V and 2 bases from J, with 11 bases in between. Written as DNA, the CDR3 is TGTGCCAGCAGCCACGGACAGTCAACCTACGAGCAGTACTTC. It encodes CASSHGQSTYEQYF.

The rearrangement links TRBV4-3 to TRBJ2-1; 10 positions agree with TRBD2. This CDR3 contains 14 residues. The germline gives CDR1 LGHNA, CDR2 YSLEER. V gave up 4 bases and J gave up 5 bases; unmatched junction bases: 2. CDR3 residues: CASSLTSGDNEQFF. CDR3 sequence (DNA): TGCGCCAGCAGCCTCACTAGCGGGGACAATGAGCAGTTCTTC.